The TCR beta chain under discussion was sequenced for a study of type 1 and type 2 diabetes patients. The CDR3 contains 14 residues. In germline, CDR1 is DFQATT, CDR2 SNEGSKA (reference sequence). The V segment lost 5 bases and the J segment 6 bases; nucleotides outside the gene matches: 11. Genomic DNA was the PCR template. The TCR beta CDR3 region was amplified using 30 forward and 13 reverse primers. Using its own MiXCR run on the multiplex PCR reads, TCRdb lists one record per CDR3 protein. The profile covers 250,000 or so distinct CDR3 sequences, with roughly 50% appearing a single time and around 13% taken by the ten largest.

This rearrangement joins TRBV20-1 to TRBJ2-3; TRBD2 matches at 7 bases. The sequenced sample consisted of peripheral blood mononuclear cells (PBMCs). The TCR originated in a man younger than 35 with type 2 diabetes. The CDR3 reads CSADRRGVGDTQYF. The DNA for the CDR3 is TGCAGTGCTGATCGACGGGGGGTCGGGGATACGCAGTATTTT.